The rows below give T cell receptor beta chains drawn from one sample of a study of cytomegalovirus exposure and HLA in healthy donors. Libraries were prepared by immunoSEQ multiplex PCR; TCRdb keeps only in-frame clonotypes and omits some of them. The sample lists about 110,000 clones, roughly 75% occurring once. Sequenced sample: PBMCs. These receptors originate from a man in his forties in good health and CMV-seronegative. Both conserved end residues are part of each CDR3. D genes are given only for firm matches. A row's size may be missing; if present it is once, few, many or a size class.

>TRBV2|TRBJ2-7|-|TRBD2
CASSVTSGLYEQYF
TGTGCCAGCAGTGTAACTAGCGGGTTATACGAGCAGTACTTC
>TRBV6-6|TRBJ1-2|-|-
CASSPGGGFYGYTF
TGTGCCAGCAGTCCCGGCGGCGGCTTCTATGGCTACACCTTC
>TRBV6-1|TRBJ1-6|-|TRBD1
CASSSPGQGNSPLHF
TGTGCCAGCAGTTCTCCGGGACAGGGCAATTCACCCCTCCACTTT
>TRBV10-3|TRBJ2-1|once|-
CAIQGGVGYNEQFF
TGTGCCATCCAAGGGGGTGTAGGCTACAATGAGCAGTTCTTC
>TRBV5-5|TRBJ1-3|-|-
CASSPVTSGNTIYF
TGTGCCAGCAGCCCAGTTACGTCGGGGAACACCATATATTTT
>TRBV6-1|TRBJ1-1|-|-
CASSEPGRPRGTEAFF
TGTGCCAGCAGTGAACCGGGCAGGCCGCGGGGCACTGAAGCTTTCTTT
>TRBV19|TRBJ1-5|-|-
CASTPRGGGQPQHF
TGTGCCAGTACCCCCCGGGGGGGCGGTCAGCCCCAGCATTTT
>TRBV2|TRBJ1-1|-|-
CASSGLQGDTEAFF
TGTGCCAGCAGTGGGCTACAGGGCGACACTGAAGCTTTCTTT
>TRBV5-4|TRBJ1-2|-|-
CASSLEQGRNYGYTF
TGTGCCAGCAGCTTGGAGCAGGGCCGAAACTATGGCTACACCTTC
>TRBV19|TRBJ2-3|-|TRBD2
CASRTSGGSTDTQYF
TGTGCCAGCAGGACTAGCGGGGGTAGCACAGATACGCAGTATTTT
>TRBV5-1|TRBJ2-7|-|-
CASSLGTAVSSYEQYF
TGCGCCAGCAGCTTGGGCACAGCGGTGAGCTCCTACGAGCAGTACTTC
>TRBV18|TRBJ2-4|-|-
CASSPQLGGQKNIQYF
TGTGCCAGCTCACCACAACTCGGGGGGCAAAAAAACATTCAGTACTTC
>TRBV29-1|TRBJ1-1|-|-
CSVSRDTEAFF
TGCAGCGTTTCCAGGGACACTGAAGCTTTCTTT
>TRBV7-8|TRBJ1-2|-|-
CASSLERGVANYGYTF
TGTGCCAGCAGCTTAGAACGCGGGGTAGCTAACTATGGCTACACCTTC
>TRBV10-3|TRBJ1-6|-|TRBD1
CAISRDRDNSPLHF
TGTGCCATCAGTCGGGACAGGGATAATTCACCCCTCCACTTT
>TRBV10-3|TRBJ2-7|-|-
CAISEDGPRGEQYF
TGTGCCATCAGTGAGGACGGGCCAAGGGGCGAGCAGTACTTC
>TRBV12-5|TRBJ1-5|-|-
CASGLGQGNQPQHF
TGTGCTAGTGGTTTGGGACAGGGCAATCAGCCCCAGCATTTT
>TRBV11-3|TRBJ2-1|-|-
CASSLAPASNEQFF
TGTGCCAGCAGCTTAGCCCCGGCTAGCAATGAGCAGTTCTTC
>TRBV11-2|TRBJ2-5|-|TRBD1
CASSSRGPETQYF
TGTGCCAGCAGCTCCAGGGGGCCAGAGACCCAGTACTTC
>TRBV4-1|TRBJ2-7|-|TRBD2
CASSSGTSGSNEQYF
TGCGCCAGCAGTTCCGGGACTAGCGGGTCTAACGAGCAGTACTTC
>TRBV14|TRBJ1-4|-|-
CASSQDGSRLGEKLFF
TGTGCCAGCAGCCAAGATGGATCCAGGTTAGGAGAAAAACTGTTTTTT
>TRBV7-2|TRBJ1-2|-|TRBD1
CASSPQGAGGYTF
TGTGCCAGCAGCCCACAGGGGGCCGGAGGCTACACCTTC
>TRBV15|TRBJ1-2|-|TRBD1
CATSRDRTGEGTYGYTF
TGTGCCACCAGCAGAGACAGGACAGGGGAGGGAACCTATGGCTACACCTTC
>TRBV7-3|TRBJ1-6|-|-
CASSSTGIYNSPLHF
TGTGCCAGCAGCTCGACGGGGATCTATAATTCACCCCTCCACTTT
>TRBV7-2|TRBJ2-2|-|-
CASSPNSVGGEVPGELFF
TGTGCCAGCAGTCCCAATAGTGTGGGTGGTGAGGTGCCCGGGGAGCTGTTTTTT
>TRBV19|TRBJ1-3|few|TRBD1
CASSIGDSPGNTIYF
TGTGCCAGTAGTATAGGGGACAGCCCTGGAAACACCATATATTTT